This TCR beta chain was recorded in a study of T-cell reconstitution after alpha-beta-depleted transplantation in children. V lost 3 bases to trimming and J lost 3 bases, with 9 bases between them. The CDR3 covers 12 residues. In germline, CDR1 is SQVTM, CDR2 ANQGSEA. The TCRbeta library was prepared with unique molecular identifiers. Using its own MiXCR run on the PCR reads, TCRdb lists one record per CDR3 protein. Among about 980,000 distinct CDR3 sequences listed, 25% to 35% were seen once. In this sample, this clonotype turned up a few times. The TCR originated in a boy under three years old who had a stem cell transplant for SCID, so the T cells may come from the graft donor. The V gene is TRBV29-1, the J gene TRBJ2-7, with no clear D. The specimen comprised PBMCs, mostly from graft donor cells, sampled 360 days after TCRalphabeta/CD19-depleted stem cell transplant. In DNA form, the CDR3 reads TGCAGCGTTGACACAGCAGACTACGAGCAGTACTTC. The encoded protein is CSVDTADYEQYF.